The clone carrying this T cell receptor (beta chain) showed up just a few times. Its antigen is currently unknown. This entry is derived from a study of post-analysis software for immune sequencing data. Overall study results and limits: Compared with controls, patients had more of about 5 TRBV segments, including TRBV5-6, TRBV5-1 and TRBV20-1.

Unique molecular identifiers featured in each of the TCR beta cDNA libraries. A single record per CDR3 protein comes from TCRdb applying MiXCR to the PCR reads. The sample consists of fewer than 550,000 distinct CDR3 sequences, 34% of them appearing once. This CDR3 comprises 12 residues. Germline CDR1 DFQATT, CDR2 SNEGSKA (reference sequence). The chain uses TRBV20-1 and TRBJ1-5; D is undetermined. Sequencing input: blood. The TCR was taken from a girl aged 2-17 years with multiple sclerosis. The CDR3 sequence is CRAGPNGQPQHF. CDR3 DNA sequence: TGCAGGGCCGGGCCTAATGGGCAGCCCCAGCATTTT.